Presented here are 3 T cell receptor beta chains from one specimen sequenced in a study of blood T cells in healthy people across ages. A J-beta primer mix and a sample-barcoded 5' primer were used in a second PCR of roughly 6 to 11 cycles. TCRdb itself ran the 5' RACE reads through MiXCR, one entry per CDR3 protein. The profile covers about a million distinct CDR3 sequences, with 51% appearing a single time and about a fifth taken by the ten largest. What was sequenced was blood. The receptors stem from a woman aged 55-75 years in good health.

The V gene is TRBV3-1, the J gene TRBJ1-2, with 7 bases that match TRBD1. This CDR3 comprises 16 residues. The germline CDR1 and CDR2 sequences are LGHDT and YNNKEL (reference sequence). After removal of 3 bases from V and 0 bases from J, the junction contained 7 bases not matched to a gene. CDR3 sequence reads: CASSQGQIPTNYGYTF. CDR3 DNA: TGTGCCAGCAGCCAGGGACAGATCCCAACTAACTATGGCTACACCTTC.

This clonotype was detected once. This chain joins TRBV6-1 and TRBJ2-3; unclear D gene. Trimming cost V 1 base and J 7 bases, with 9 bases left between them. Germline CDR1 MNHNS, CDR2 SASEGT. CDR3 size: 13 residues. DNA for the CDR3: TGTGCCAGCAGTGAAGTGTGGCTGAATACGCAGTATTTT. Translation gives CASSEVWLNTQYF.

J is TRBJ2-3 and V is TRBV11-2; no clear D gene. The V end lost 5 bases, the J end lost 1 base, and 10 bases lay between the germline ends. The CDR3 length is 14 residues. Germline assignment: CDR1 SGHAT and CDR2 FQNNGV. The CDR3 loop is CASSTPRGTDTQYF. In nucleotides, the CDR3 is TGTGCCAGCAGCACACCAAGGGGCACAGATACGCAGTATTTT.